This T cell receptor (beta chain) was observed in a study of control samples from healthy donors and cancer patients. The data were produced by immunoSEQ multiplex PCR, yet TCRdb's version contains in-frame clones alone and is incomplete. Found here are tens of thousands of clones, approximately 94% of them singletons; the top ten hold 2.5% to 3%. CDR3 size: 14 residues. V dropped 5 bases and J dropped 5 bases, with 10 bases sitting between them. Germline V gives CDR1 SGHAT, CDR2 FQDESV (reference sequence). This receptor was obtained from a woman under 40 in good health. The specimen sequenced was blood. The chain is built from TRBV11-1 and TRBJ1-6; D perhaps matches TRBD1 (6 bases). The CDR3 spells CASSRTDNNSPLHF. CDR3 bases: TGTGCCAGCAGCCGGACAGATAATAATTCACCCCTCCACTTT.